This T cell receptor (beta chain) was recorded in a study of blood T cell repertoires in COVID-19. Study background: The United States, Italy and Spain supplied acute and convalescent COVID-19 samples.

Germline CDR1 reads SGHTS; CDR2 reads YDEGEE. V lost 2 bases and J lost 3, with 21 bases in between. The CDR3 consists of 18 residues. Methods used by the authors: Estimation of nucleated cell counts was performed using reference gene primer amplification. Some clones are missing from TCRdb's copy, which holds only in-frame ones; the method was immunoSEQ multiplex PCR. V, J and clone size reflect that table, while D and trimming were determined from the DNA. The sample contains roughly 380,000 clones, around 85% of which appear only once. The chain carries TRBV5-8 and TRBJ1-5, with a tentative D call TRBD1 (5 bases). Sequences were obtained from peripheral blood. The clonotype comes from a young woman with acute or convalescent COVID-19. The CDR3: CASSLPWGATDTNQPQHF. The CDR3 DNA sequence: TGTGCCAGCAGCTTACCCTGGGGTGCGACAGATACCAATCAGCCCCAGCATTTT. The entire variable domain, with the rest obtained from reference TRBV5-8 and TRBJ1-5, is as follows: EAGVTQSPTHLIKTRGQQATLRCSPISGHTSVYWYQQALGLGLQFLLWYDEGEERNRGNFPPRFSGRQFPNYSSELNVNALELEDSALYLCASSLPWGATDTNQPQHFGDGTRLSIL.